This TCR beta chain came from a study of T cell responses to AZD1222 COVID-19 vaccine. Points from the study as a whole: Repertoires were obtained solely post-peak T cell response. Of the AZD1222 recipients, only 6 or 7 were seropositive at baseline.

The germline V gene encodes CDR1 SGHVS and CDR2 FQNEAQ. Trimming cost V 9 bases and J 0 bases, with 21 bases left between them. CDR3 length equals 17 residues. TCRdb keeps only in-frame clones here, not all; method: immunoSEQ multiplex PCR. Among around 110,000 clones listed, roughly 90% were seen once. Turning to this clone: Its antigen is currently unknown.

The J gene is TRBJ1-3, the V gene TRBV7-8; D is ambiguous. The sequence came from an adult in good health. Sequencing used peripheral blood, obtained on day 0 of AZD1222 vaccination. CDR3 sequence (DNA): TGTGCCAGTCAGCTTAGTAGTAGGGTTTCCTCTGGAAACACCATATATTTT. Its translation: CASQLSSRVSSGNTIYF.